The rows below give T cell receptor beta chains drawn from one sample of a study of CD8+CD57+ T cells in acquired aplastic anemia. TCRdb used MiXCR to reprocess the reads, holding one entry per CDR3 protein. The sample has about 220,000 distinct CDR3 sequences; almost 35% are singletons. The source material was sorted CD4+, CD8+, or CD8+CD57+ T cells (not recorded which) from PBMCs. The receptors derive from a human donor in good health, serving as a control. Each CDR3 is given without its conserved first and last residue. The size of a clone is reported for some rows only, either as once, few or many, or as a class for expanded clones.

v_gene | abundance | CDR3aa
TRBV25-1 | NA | ASSARSAGAGETQY
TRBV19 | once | ARAPGQGVVFYGYT
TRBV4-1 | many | ASSPPGQRNSPLH
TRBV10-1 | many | ASSPTSGRFYNEQF
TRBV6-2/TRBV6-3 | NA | ASSDRVHNEQF
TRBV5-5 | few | ASSLDRGHGYT
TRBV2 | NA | ASTGSRYEQY
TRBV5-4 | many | ASSRDSPIYGYT
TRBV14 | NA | ASSLLQGSGRAEAF
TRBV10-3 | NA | AISESSPGTVNSPLH
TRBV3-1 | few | ASSQGFGLF
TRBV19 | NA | ASSIDSQETQY
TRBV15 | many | ATTRGSLAGTYNEQF
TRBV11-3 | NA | ASSLGQGAVNTEAF
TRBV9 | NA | ASSAYPVDSPLH
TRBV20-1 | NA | SARPGQGTSYNEQF
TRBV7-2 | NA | ASSLSVAASYEQY
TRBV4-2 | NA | ASSQDLGSGQGYHEQY
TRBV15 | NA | ATSRDQQRDSTDTQY
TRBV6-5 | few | ASSYWASGQGAEAF
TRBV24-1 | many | ATRGPSSYNEQF
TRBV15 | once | ATVGTVYSGANVLT
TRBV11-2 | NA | AGSSRPGTSYNEQF
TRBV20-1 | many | SARQMNTEAF
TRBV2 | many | ASSERTGNEKLF
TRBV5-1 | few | ASSPEPTENYEQY
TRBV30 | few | AWSVDRSYEQY
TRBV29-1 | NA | SVDLTGGAKQF
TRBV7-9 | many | ASSHLVGAGVRNEQF
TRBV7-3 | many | ASSLPRDPSYEQY
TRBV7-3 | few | ASSVTSAAYYEQY
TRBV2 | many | ASSELSYNEQF
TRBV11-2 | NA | ASSLVVGTHHNEQF
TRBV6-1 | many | ASRRQGIPNQPQH
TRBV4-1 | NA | ASSPKSSWETGRHGYT
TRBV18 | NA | ASSPSGQTTYEQY
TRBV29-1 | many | STIRDSNNEQF
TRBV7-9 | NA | ASSLARGPSYNEQF
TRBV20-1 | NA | SATHGTGINGYT
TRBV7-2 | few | ASSVPTDTQY
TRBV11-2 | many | ASSARLAGADTQY
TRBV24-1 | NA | ATRGRNSYNEQF
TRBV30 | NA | AWSMIGGRDEQF
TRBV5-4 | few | ASSLQENRDRHSNQPQH
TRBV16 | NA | ASSVAREAGNYGYT
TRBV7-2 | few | ASSPSFGWIRGSYNEQF
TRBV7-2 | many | ASSFQGSYNEQF
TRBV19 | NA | ASSNPRGREGNEQF
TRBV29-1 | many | SAGGGQGGYEQY
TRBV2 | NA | ASSASRSYGYT
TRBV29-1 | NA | SVEGGPGRAMNTEAF
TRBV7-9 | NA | ASSLTRGEAF
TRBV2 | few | ASSPRLAGQETQY
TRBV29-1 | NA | SVEDRGGGRGYT
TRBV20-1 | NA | SAESGGAFTQY
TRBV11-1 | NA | ASSFSGTSGNAYEQY
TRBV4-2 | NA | ASSRRTGLLETEAF